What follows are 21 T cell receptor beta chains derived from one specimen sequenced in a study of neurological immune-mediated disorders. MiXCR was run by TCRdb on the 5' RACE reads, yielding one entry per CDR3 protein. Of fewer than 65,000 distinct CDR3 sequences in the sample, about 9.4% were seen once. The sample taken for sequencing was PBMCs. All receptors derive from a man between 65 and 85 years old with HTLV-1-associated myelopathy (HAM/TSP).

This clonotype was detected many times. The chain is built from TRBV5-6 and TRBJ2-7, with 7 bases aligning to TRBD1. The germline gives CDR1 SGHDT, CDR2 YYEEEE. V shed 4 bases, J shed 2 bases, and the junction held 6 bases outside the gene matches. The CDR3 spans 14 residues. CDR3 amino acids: CASSGPRGTYEQYF. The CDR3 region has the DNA TGTGCCAGCAGCGGCCCCAGGGGGACCTACGAGCAGTACTTC.

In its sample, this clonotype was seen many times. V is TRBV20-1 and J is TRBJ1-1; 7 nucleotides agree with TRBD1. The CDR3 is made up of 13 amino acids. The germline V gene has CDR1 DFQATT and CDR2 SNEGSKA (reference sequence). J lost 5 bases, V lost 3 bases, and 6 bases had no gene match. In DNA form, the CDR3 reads TGCAGTGCTAGGAGGGGGCTAAGGACTGAAGCTTTCTTT. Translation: CSARRGLRTEAFF.

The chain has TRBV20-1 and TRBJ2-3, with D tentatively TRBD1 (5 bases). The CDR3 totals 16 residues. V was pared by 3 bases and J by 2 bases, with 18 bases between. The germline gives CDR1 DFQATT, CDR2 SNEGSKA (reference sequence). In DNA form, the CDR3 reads TGCAGTGCTAGTAAGAGAGACAGACATTCCACAGATACGCAGTATTTT. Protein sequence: CSASKRDRHSTDTQYF.

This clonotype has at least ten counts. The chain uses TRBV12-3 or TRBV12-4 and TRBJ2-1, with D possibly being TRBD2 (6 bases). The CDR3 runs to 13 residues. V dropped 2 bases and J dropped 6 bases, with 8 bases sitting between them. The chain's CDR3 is CASSLQEGNEQFF. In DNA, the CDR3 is TGTGCCAGCAGTTTACAGGAGGGCAATGAGCAGTTCTTC.

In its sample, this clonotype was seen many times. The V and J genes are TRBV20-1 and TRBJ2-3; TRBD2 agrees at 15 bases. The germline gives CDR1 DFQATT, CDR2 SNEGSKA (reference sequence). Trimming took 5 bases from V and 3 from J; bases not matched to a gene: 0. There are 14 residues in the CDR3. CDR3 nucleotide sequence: TGCAGTGCTGGACTAGCGGGAGGGACAGATACGCAGTATTTT. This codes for CSAGLAGGTDTQYF.

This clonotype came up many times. This CDR3 is CASSSQGRGSAFF. CDR3 DNA: TGTGCCAGCAGTTCCCAGGGGAGGGGTTCAGCTTTCTTT. The J gene is TRBJ1-1, the V gene TRBV6-5, with a possible D match to TRBD1 (6 bases). This CDR3 comprises 13 residues. Trimming removed 4 bases at V and 10 bases at J, with 16 bases between. CDR1 and CDR2 from the germline V gene are MNHEY and SVGAGI.

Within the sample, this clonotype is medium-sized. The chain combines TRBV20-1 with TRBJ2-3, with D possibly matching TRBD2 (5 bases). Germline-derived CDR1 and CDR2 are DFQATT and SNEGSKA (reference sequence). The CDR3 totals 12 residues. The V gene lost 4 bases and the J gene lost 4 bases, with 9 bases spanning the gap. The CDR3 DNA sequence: TGCAGTGCTACGGGGAGCCCAGATACGCAGTATTTT. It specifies CSATGSPDTQYF.

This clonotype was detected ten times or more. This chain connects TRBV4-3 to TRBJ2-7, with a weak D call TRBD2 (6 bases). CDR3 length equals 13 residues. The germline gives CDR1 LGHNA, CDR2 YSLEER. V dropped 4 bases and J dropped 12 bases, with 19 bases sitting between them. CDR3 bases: TGCGCCAGCAGCCCCTTATTGTGGCGGGAACGGTACTTC. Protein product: CASSPLLWRERYF.

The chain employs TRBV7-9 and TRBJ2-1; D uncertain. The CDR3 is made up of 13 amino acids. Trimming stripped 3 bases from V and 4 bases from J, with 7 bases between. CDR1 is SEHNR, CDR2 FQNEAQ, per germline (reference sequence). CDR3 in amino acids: CASSFEVYNEQFF. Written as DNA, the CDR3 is TGTGCCAGCAGCTTCGAGGTTTACAATGAGCAGTTCTTC.

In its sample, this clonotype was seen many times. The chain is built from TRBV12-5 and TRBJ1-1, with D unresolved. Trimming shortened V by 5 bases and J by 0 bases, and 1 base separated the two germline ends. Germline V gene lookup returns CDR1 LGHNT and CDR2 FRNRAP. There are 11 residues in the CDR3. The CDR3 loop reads CASGLNTEAFF. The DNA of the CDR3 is TGTGCTAGTGGTCTGAACACTGAAGCTTTCTTT.

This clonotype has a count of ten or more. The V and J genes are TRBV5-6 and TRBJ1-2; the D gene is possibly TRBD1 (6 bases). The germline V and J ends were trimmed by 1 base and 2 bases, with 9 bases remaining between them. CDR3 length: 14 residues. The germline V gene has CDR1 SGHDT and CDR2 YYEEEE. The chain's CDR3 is CASSLQGQNYGYTF. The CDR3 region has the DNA TGTGCCAGCAGCTTGCAGGGGCAGAACTATGGCTACACCTTC.

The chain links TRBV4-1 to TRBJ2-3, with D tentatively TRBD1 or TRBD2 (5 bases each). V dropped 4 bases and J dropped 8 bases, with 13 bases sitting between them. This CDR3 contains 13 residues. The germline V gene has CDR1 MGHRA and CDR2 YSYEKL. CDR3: CASSPLGDGTQYF. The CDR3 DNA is TGCGCCAGCAGCCCGCTCGGGGACGGTACGCAGTATTTT.

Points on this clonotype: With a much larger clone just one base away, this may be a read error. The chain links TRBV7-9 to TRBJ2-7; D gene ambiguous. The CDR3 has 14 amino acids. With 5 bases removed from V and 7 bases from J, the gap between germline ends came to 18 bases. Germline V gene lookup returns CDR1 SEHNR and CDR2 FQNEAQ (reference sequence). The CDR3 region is CASSPDLSLGEQYF. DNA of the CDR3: TGTGCCAGCAGCCCAGATTTGTCGTTAGGTGAGCAGTACTTC.

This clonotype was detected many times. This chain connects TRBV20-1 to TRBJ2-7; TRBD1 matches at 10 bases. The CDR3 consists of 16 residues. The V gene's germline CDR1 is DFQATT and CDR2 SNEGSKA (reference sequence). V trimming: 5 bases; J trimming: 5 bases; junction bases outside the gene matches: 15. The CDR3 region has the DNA TGCAGTGCTGCCCGGGCCGGGACAGGGGCTCTCCACGAGCAGTACTTC. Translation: CSAARAGTGALHEQYF.

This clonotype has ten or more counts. The CDR3 here is CASSLMGIGGEETQYF. The CDR3 nucleotides are TGTGCCAGCAGCTTAATGGGAATTGGGGGCGAAGAGACCCAGTACTTC. This chain connects TRBV7-3 to TRBJ2-5, with D maybe TRBD1 (6 bases). CDR1 is SGHTA and CDR2 is FQGTGA in the germline V gene. V lost 1 base and J lost 3, with 15 bases in between. The CDR3 spans 16 residues. The whole variable domain, filled in from reference TRBV7-3 and TRBJ2-5, reads GAGVSQTPSNKVTEKGKYVELRCDPISGHTALYWYRQSLGQGPEFLIYFQGTGAADDSGLPNDRFFAVRPEGSVSTLKIQRTERGDSAVYLCASSLMGIGGEETQYFGPGTRLLVL.

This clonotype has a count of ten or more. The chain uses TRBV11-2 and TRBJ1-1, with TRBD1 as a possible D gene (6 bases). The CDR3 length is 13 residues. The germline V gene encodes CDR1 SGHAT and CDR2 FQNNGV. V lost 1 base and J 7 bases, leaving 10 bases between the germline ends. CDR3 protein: CASSLATGLEAFF. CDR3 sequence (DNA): TGTGCCAGCAGCTTAGCCACAGGGCTTGAAGCTTTCTTT.

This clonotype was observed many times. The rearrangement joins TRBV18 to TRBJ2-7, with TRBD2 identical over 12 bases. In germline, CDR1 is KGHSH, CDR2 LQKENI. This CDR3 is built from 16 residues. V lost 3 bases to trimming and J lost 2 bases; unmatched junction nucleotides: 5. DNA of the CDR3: TGTGCCAGCTCACCGAGGACTAGCGGGACCGCCTACGAGCAGTACTTC. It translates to CASSPRTSGTAYEQYF.

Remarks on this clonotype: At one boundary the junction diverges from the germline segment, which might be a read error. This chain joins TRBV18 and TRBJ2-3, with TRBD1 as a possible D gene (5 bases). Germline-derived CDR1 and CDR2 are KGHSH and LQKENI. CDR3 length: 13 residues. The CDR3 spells CASLPGRTDTQYF. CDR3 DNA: TGTGCCAGCTTACCAGGGCGAACAGATACGCAGTATTTT.

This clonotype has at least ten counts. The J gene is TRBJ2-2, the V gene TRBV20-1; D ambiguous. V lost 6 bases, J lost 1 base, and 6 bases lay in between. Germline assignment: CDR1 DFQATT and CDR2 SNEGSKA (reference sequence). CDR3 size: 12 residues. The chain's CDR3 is CSADKNTGELFF. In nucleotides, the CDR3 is TGCAGTGCCGACAAGAACACCGGGGAGCTGTTTTTT.

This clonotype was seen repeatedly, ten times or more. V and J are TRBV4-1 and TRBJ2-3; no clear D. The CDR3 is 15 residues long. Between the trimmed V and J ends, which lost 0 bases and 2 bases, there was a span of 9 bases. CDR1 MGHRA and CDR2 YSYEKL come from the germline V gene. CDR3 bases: TGCGCCAGCAGCCAAGACGACCATCTCACAGATACGCAGTATTTT. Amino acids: CASSQDDHLTDTQYF.

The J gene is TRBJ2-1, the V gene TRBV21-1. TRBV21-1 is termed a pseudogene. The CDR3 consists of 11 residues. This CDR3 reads CTCSKVGEQFF. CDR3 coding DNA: TGTACCTGCAGCAAAGTGGGTGAGCAGTTCTTC.